Here is one T cell receptor beta chain with its context. The repertoire was sequenced with immunoSEQ multiplex PCR; TCRdb's copy has only in-frame clones and lacks some. The data hold 100,000 to 130,000 clones, with just under 85% observed a single time. The length of the CDR3 is 14 residues. The germline gives CDR1 SNHLY, CDR2 FYNNEI. Trimming at V came to 6 bases and at J to 4 bases, leaving 8 bases not matched to a gene. This sample is part of a study of control samples from healthy donors and cancer patients. The TCR originated in a man aged 18-30 years in good health. The V and J genes are TRBV2 and TRBJ2-5; 7 positions match TRBD2. The sample comprised blood. CDR3 region: CASRRNTGGETQYF. In nucleotides, the CDR3 is TGTGCCAGCAGACGGAACACGGGGGGAGAGACCCAGTACTTC.